Here is one TCR beta chain with its context. Its antigen remains undetermined. Base-call qualities are not available, and no considerably larger clone is one nucleotide away. This sample is drawn from a study of T-cell reconstitution after alpha-beta-depleted transplantation in children (dated by TCRdb to 2016 to 2017). Regarding the complete study: The study quantitatively tracked T-cell immune reconstitution after TCRalphabeta/CD19-depleted allogeneic hematopoietic cell transplantation in children using TCR repertoire profiling.

Library preparation used PCR. The sample was run on an Illumina HiSeq 2500. TCR library preparation used molecular barcoding, with unique molecular identifiers applied to normalize quantification of the TCRbeta repertoire. TCRdb reanalyzed the raw reads on its own, using fastp at Q25 for trimming and MiXCR for clone calling, and kept in-frame beta chains. When rows share a CDR3 protein, they turn into one entry using the most common DNA and genes. The sample includes 60,000 to 85,000 distinct CDR3 sequences, with 15% to 20% observed a single time. The biggest ten clones account for approximately 55% of the sample. V is cut by 2 bases and J by 4 bases, and the space between the germline ends is 9 bases. Spanning cysteine to phenylalanine, the CDR3 consists of 13 amino acids. The retained sequence is limited to the CDR3, 39 bases, with the frame set at the first base. What this sample's treatment or condition label stands for: allogeneic hematopoietic cell transplantation with graft depleted of TCRalphabeta T cells and CD19 B cells. Transplant recipients were children who received TCRalphabeta/CD19-depleted allogeneic hematopoietic cell grafts.

What the research found in general, with its limitations: Over the following months the frequencies of hyperexpanded clones went down, and after one year T-cell counts and TCRbeta diversity were mostly credited to newly produced T cells. About two months after transplant, the apparently early recovery of alphabetaT-cell counts reportedly depended on just several hundred clones that had expanded rapidly and came from non-depleted graft cells. The high TCRbeta diversity at day 60 in some patients was ascribed to recipient T cells and intrathymic progenitors that had survived conditioning.

The TCR comes from a male patient between 2 and 10 years old who had a stem cell transplant for acute lymphoblastic leukemia, so the T cells may come from the graft donor. The sequence links TRBV12-3 or TRBV12-4 to TRBJ2-7, with the identity of the D gene unclear. Material: PBMCs, mostly from graft donor cells, obtained 360 days after TCRalphabeta/CD19-depleted stem cell transplant. The nucleotide sequence is given as TGTGCCAGCAGTTTACGACGGCTTTACGAGCAGTACTTC. The encoded protein is CASSLRRLYEQYF.